This T cell receptor beta chain was captured by sequencing in a study of circulating and synovial CD4+ cells in juvenile arthritis. The assay was immunoSEQ multiplex PCR, and TCRdb's table has in-frame clones only and misses some. This repertoire shows around 14,000 clones, roughly 84% found once; its top ten account for around 3.4%. V trimming: 0 bases; J trimming: 6 bases; junction bases outside the gene matches: 3. Germline CDR1 is SGHNT and CDR2 is YYREEE (reference sequence). The CDR3 sequence is 13 residues long. The chain carries TRBV5-4 and TRBJ2-7; 7 nucleotides match TRBD2. This clonotype was obtained from a human patient with juvenile idiopathic arthritis. Some clones in this sample may be carry-over from other donors' samples. The sequencing input was CD4+ T cells from synovial fluid. CDR3 in DNA: TGTGCCAGCAGCTTGGATGCGGGAGCCGAGCAGTACTTC. Its translation is CASSLDAGAEQYF.